This TCR beta chain is from a study of tumor-infiltrating lymphocytes in primary liver carcinoma. From around 0.5 ug of total RNA, TCR beta-specific cDNA was reverse-transcribed using a constant-region primer. The TCR beta library was amplified through three nested multiplex PCR rounds in a modified ARM-PCR procedure. In the first two PCR rounds, TRBV1-TRBV30 forward primers were paired with a C-beta reverse primer, and each round lasted approximately 9 cycles. Each CDR3 protein is one row after TCRdb ran MiXCR on the multiplex PCR reads. In the table there are about 20,000 distinct CDR3 sequences, approximately 70% of which are singletons. Each 20-30 mg portion of unsorted bulk tissue served as the source for co-extraction of RNA and DNA. On this clonotype itself: The junction departs from the called germline gene at one end, perhaps through a read error.

Germline V gene sequence: CDR1 MNHEY, CDR2 SVGAGI. This CDR3 has 15 amino acids. This TCR was recovered from a man between 35 and 55 years old with primary liver carcinoma and hepatitis B virus infection. V is TRBV6-5 and J is TRBJ2-6; D ambiguous. The specimen sequenced was liver tumor tissue from sampling region 1. Subset described: tumor region T1, superior pole. As DNA, the CDR3 is TGTGCCAACTGTTCCGACCTTCCTGGGGTCAACGTCCTGACTTTC. This codes for CANCSDLPGVNVLTF.